The clone carrying this T cell receptor beta chain was seen ten or more times. The germline V gene has CDR1 MNHEY and CDR2 SMNVEV (reference sequence). There are 11 residues in the CDR3. The V and J ends lost 6 bases and 3 bases respectively, with 6 bases between them. Noted time point: persistent/refractory GD, antithyroid drugs over 5 years with positive TRAb. The TCR library used RNA extracted from PBMCs. Nine milliliters of peripheral blood were taken and placed in EDTA tubes. The data were taken from a study of regulatory T cells in long-lasting Graves disease. CDR3-region Arm-PCR and iRepertoire HTBI primers produced the TCR beta libraries. TCRdb passed the multiplex PCR reads through MiXCR, listing each CDR3 protein once. The sample carries more than 300,000 distinct CDR3 sequences, roughly a fifth recorded once.

Sequencing used peripheral blood mononuclear cells (PBMCs), obtained when the disease was refractory, from a patient treated with antithyroid drugs. The chain recombines TRBV27 with TRBJ2-7, with D uncertain. The receptor comes from a female donor with Graves disease. The DNA for the CDR3 is TGTGCCAGCAGCCACGTCTACGAGCAGTACTTC. Amino acids: CASSHVYEQYF.